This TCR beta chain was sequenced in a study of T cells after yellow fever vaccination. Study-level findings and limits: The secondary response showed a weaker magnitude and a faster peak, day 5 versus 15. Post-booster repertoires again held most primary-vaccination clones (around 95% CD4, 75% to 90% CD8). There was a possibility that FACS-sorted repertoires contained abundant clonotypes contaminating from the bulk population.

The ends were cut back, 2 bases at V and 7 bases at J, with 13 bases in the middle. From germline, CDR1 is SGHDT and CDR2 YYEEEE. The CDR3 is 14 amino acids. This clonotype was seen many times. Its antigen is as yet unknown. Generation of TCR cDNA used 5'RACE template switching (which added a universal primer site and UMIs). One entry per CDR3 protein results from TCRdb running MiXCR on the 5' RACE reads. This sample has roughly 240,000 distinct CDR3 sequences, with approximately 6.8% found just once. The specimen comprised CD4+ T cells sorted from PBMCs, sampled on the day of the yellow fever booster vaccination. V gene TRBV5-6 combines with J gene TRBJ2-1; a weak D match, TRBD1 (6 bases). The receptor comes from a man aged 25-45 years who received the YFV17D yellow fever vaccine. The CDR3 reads CASSFRLGANEQFF. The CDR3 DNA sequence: TGTGCCAGCAGCTTTAGACTGGGGGCGAATGAGCAGTTCTTC.